The T cell receptor beta chain under discussion was sequenced for a study of PD-L1 blockade in urothelial cancer (dated by TCRdb to about 2017). As for the study more broadly: Every patient began therapy in the mid-2010s and was given atezolizumab 1,200 mg intravenously every 3 weeks. About 90% of the roughly 30 patients were identified as males with urothelial cancer of bladder origin, and a prior smoking history was reported by 18 of 29 patients. Patients had an ECOG performance status of 0 or 1 and had received between 0 and 3 prior chemotherapy regimens. Blood samples were analyzed 3 weeks after the start of treatment (second dose) and 6 weeks after the start of treatment. Blood samples gave median yields of about 150,000 T cells and 82,636 unique TCRs, along with a median clonality of around 0.08. Somatic, immune and clinical correlates of response to PD-L1 blockade with atezolizumab in urothelial cancer were the focus of an exploratory multi-omic analysis. Pretreatment tumor samples, along with matched peripheral blood collected serially before and after atezolizumab treatment, underwent TCR sequencing. Durable clinical benefit was defined as progression-free survival longer than 6 months, and TCR features were also tested against progression-free and overall survival. In the same patients, pretreatment tumors underwent whole exome sequencing and RNA sequencing in addition to TCR sequencing. Durable clinical benefit was achieved by nine patients and was not achieved by 20 patients. Under 30 patients had pretreatment blood TCR-seq, some 25 had at least one posttreatment blood collection, and some 25 had tumor TCR-seq. Here is what the overall study found, with its caveats: A pretreatment peripheral blood TCR clonality below the median was linked to improved progression-free and overall survival. Among patients with durable benefit, tumor-associated TCR clones showed greater expansion in peripheral blood 3 weeks after treatment started (n ≈ 24, p = 0.022). Because of the small sample size (n ≈ 27) and the many exploratory analyses performed, the results are intended to be regarded as hypothesis-generating.

This sample's time point label indicates: peripheral blood 6 weeks after treatment start. The cohort included 29 patients with locally advanced or metastatic urothelial carcinoma who were treated at Memorial Sloan Kettering on a trial protocol. Peripheral blood mononuclear cells were collected pretreatment and during treatment, at between 1 and 8 total time points per patient. The Qiagen DNeasy Blood extraction kit was used to purify genomic DNA from total PBMCs and tumor samples. Collected pretreatment and during treatment, PBMCs were isolated and stored as previously described. The germline V gene encodes CDR1 SNHLY and CDR2 FYNNEI. Trimming takes 0 bases from V and 6 bases from J, and the germline ends sit 14 bases apart. Taken from cysteine to phenylalanine, the CDR3 has 16 residues. CDR3 DNA is the only sequence kept; it has 48 bases, read in frame from the first base. As to this clone: Its antigen is unknown. Per-nucleotide qualities are absent, and no much larger clonotype sits a single base away.

Each PCR received spiked-in synthetic TCR analog templates so that absolute template abundance could be estimated from read counts. TCRbeta CDR3 regions were amplified from genomic DNA with bias-controlled V and J gene primers using the immunoSEQ assay. Rearranged TCRbeta segments were sequenced at approximately 20X coverage. On the authors' methods: Sequencing errors were corrected by clustering and CDR3s were annotated against IMGT to assign V, D and J genes. Out-of-frame and stop-codon sequences were excluded, and only productive TCRbeta rearrangements were used in downstream analyses. Clonality was computed as one minus Shannon entropy normalized by the log of the number of unique productive sequences. Clones differing between time points or between blood and tumor were identified by Fisher's exact test with Benjamini-Hochberg correction at adjusted p below 0.01. This is the immuneACCESS table as TCRdb keeps it, with only in-frame sequences that have V and J called. A part of the clones is gone; compared with another copy, unresolved V genes explain less than half, and the rest is unexplained. D and trimming were read from the DNA, whereas the V and J calls and clone size are those reported in that table. For this sample there are about 76,000 clones; roughly 90% appear just once. The ten most abundant clones make up about 0.91% of the sample.

The sequenced sample was PBMCs, obtained around atezolizumab (anti-PD-L1) treatment. The receptor was isolated from a woman of 80 years or more with urothelial cancer. The chain couples TRBV2 to TRBJ2-2, and perhaps TRBD2 as D gene, on 6 matching bases. The CDR3 corresponds to CASSEALLGEAGELFF. The sequenced DNA: TGTGCCAGCAGTGAAGCGCTTCTCGGGGAGGCCGGGGAGCTGTTTTTT.